This TCR beta chain was identified during a study of T cells after posttransplantation cyclophosphamide. Here immunoSEQ multiplex PCR was the method, and the copy in TCRdb shows in-frame clones only, minus some. The data hold 11,000 or so clones, with 85% to 95% observed a single time. Looked up from germline, CDR1 is SGHVS and CDR2 is FQNEAQ. The V gene end was trimmed by 4 bases and the J gene end by 0 bases; junction bases not matched to a gene: 5. CDR3 size: 15 residues. The sequenced material came from naive CD8+ T cells sorted from PBMCs. This chain uses TRBV7-8 with TRBJ2-7; 8 nucleotides match TRBD1. The TCR sequence derives from a man younger than 40 in good health and a related stem cell transplant donor. CDR3 in DNA: TGTGCCAGCAGCTCTGGACAGGGCTACTCCTACGAGCAGTACTTC. Translated: CASSSGQGYSYEQYF.